This entry lists 8 T cell receptor beta chains sequenced from one sample in a study of identical twins. TCRdb reprocessed the 5' RACE reads via MiXCR and lists one record per CDR3 protein. The data hold hundreds of thousands of distinct CDR3 sequences, with 5.5% to 6.5% observed a single time. Source material: naive T cells sorted from blood. These receptors originate from a man aged 18-30 years in good health.

The J gene is TRBJ2-7, the V gene TRBV27; D is perhaps TRBD1 (5 bases). The CDR3 loop spans 13 amino acids. Germline V lookup: CDR1 MNHEY, CDR2 SMNVEV (reference sequence). Trimming took 6 bases from V and 3 from J, leaving 12 bases between them. The CDR3 is CASRYVQGYEQYF. CDR3 DNA: TGTGCCAGCAGATATGTCCAGGGCTACGAGCAGTACTTC.

This clonotype was detected a few times. A single base separates this from a much larger clone, so it may be a read error. The gene calls are TRBV2 and TRBJ2-2; unclear D gene. Germline V gene lookup returns CDR1 SNHLY and CDR2 FYNNEI. The CDR3 is made up of 12 amino acids. Trimming shortened V by 5 bases and J by 6 bases, and 7 bases separated the two germline ends. The DNA for the CDR3 is TGTGCCAGCAGTTTTCGGTCCGGGGAGCTGTTTTTT. It encodes CASSFRSGELFF.

This clonotype was seen only a few times. Here the CDR3 reads CASSRAGAQETQYF. In DNA form, the CDR3 reads TGTGCCAGCTCCCGGGCGGGGGCGCAAGAGACCCAGTACTTC. The gene calls are TRBV18 and TRBJ2-5; tentative D call: TRBD2 (7 bases). The V gene's germline CDR1 is KGHSH and CDR2 LQKENI. CDR3 length equals 14 residues. V lost 6 bases, J lost 2 bases, and 13 bases lay in between.

This clonotype was seen a few times. V is TRBV20-1 and J is TRBJ2-5; TRBD1 aligns across 9 bases. Trimming removed 7 bases from V and 6 bases from J; junction bases left unmatched: 12. Germline lookup yields CDR1 DFQATT and CDR2 SNEGSKA (reference sequence). The CDR3 extends over 14 amino acids. The CDR3 here is CSGVLRQGGKTQYF. CDR3 DNA: TGCAGTGGGGTCCTGCGACAGGGGGGAAAGACCCAGTACTTC.

This clonotype has at least ten counts. V usage is TRBV10-3 and J usage is TRBJ1-3, with 7 bases identical to TRBD1. After removal of 6 bases from V and 8 bases from J, the junction contained 4 bases not matched to a gene. The CDR3 is 12 residues long. Per the germline V gene, CDR1 is ENHRY and CDR2 is SYGVKD. The CDR3 sequence: CAIRGTVDTIYF. The CDR3 coding sequence is TGTGCCATCAGGGGGACAGTTGACACCATATATTTT.

The rearrangement links TRBV6-1 to TRBJ1-5, with D unresolved. Between the trimmed V and J ends, which lost 6 bases and 3 bases, there was a span of 9 bases. The CDR3 loop spans 13 amino acids. The germline gives CDR1 MNHNS, CDR2 SASEGT. The CDR3 loop is CASRVRVNQPQHF. In DNA form, the CDR3 reads TGTGCCAGCAGAGTTAGGGTCAATCAGCCCCAGCATTTT.

This clonotype appeared many times. The chain uses TRBV6-5 and TRBJ2-7; D possibly matches TRBD1 or TRBD2 (5 bases each). CDR1 is MNHEY, CDR2 SVGAGI, per germline. This CDR3 has 11 amino acids. The CDR3 reads CASGYGGEQYV. The CDR3 bases are TGTGCCAGCGGTTATGGGGGCGAGCAGTACGTC.

In its sample, this clonotype was seen many times. V is TRBV7-2 and J is TRBJ1-6; maybe TRBD1 (6 bases). Trimming took 10 bases from V and 6 from J, leaving 19 bases between them. CDR1 is SGHTA, CDR2 FQGNSA, per germline. The CDR3 runs to 15 residues. The CDR3 bases are TGTGCCACTAGGGGGACGGAGCGTTTTAATTCACCCCTCCACTTT. Amino acid sequence: CATRGTERFNSPLHF.